This record looks at one TCR beta chain sequence and its context. Its specificity is unknown. PCR involved 60 Vbeta and 13 Jbeta primers. Here immunoSEQ multiplex PCR was the method, and the copy in TCRdb shows in-frame clones only, minus some. Of about 94,000 clones detected, more than 60% appear once; the ten largest clones hold 3% to 4%. This sample is part of a study of cytomegalovirus exposure and HLA in healthy donors. Background on the study: Among the 398 genotyped donors, approximately 81% were placed in the Caucasian-associated ancestry cluster. Study conclusions and caveats: In a later analysis, HLA-associated beta chains showed higher expansion and lower generation probabilities than comparable chains. Common viral pathogens (according to a later analysis) appeared linked to several of the most significant clusters. Reports indicate that TCR beta sequences accurately predicted the HLA-A and HLA-B alleles of most subjects.

CDR3 size: 14 residues. Germline values: CDR1 MNHEY, CDR2 SVGAGI. The V gene lost 7 bases and the J gene lost 0 bases, with 12 bases spanning the gap. The source of this sequence is a man aged 25-45 years in good health and CMV-seronegative. This chain joins TRBV6-5 and TRBJ1-1; D is undetermined. Sequencing input: PBMCs. The CDR3 loop is CASTEATLNTEAFF. CDR3 sequence (DNA): TGTGCCAGCACCGAGGCCACACTGAACACTGAAGCTTTCTTT.